This T cell receptor beta chain was retrieved from a study of patients and donors after allogeneic stem cell transplantation. TCRdb re-analysed the RT-PCR reads in MiXCR, keeping a single row per CDR3 protein. The table includes 390,000 or so distinct CDR3 sequences, 15% to 20% detected once. Per the germline V gene, CDR1 is MDHEN and CDR2 is SYDVKM. This CDR3 comprises 15 residues. V dropped 5 bases and J dropped 1; count of bases not matched to a gene: 5. The sequence came from a human donor who was either an allogeneic HSCT recipient or a stem cell or donor lymphocyte infusion donor (not recorded which). It is not recorded whose cells these are; they may come from a transplant donor. The sample consisted of blood, either unsorted or a sorted T cell fraction (not recorded which). This rearrangement joins TRBV28 to TRBJ1-5, with 7 positions matching TRBD1. Here the CDR3 DNA reads TGTGCCAGCAGTCGACAACAGGGGAGCAATCAGCCCCAGCATTTT. Its protein product is CASSRQQGSNQPQHF.